This record concerns one T cell receptor beta chain sequence. Its antigen is as yet unknown. This entry belongs to a study of T cell responses to AZD1222 COVID-19 vaccine. The CDR3 extends over 15 amino acids. Between the trimmed V and J ends, which lost 2 bases and 7 bases, there was a span of 12 bases. Germline-derived CDR1 and CDR2 are SGHDN and FVKESK. Assay used: immunoSEQ multiplex PCR; TCRdb lists only in-frame clones, some missing. The sample has over 60,000 clones, 80% to 90% seen once. Study-wide results and caveats: No repertoire was sampled before or during the peak T cell response, only after it. Spike-specific TCR repertoires showed rising breadth and depth after two AZD1222 doses.

The starting material was peripheral blood, obtained on day 0 of AZD1222 vaccination. The rearrangement uses TRBV14 and TRBJ1-6; D remains unclear. This clonotype originated in an adult in good health. The CDR3 loop reads CASSQYAMSNSPLHF. As DNA, the CDR3 is TGTGCCAGCAGCCAATATGCGATGTCCAATTCACCCCTCCACTTT.